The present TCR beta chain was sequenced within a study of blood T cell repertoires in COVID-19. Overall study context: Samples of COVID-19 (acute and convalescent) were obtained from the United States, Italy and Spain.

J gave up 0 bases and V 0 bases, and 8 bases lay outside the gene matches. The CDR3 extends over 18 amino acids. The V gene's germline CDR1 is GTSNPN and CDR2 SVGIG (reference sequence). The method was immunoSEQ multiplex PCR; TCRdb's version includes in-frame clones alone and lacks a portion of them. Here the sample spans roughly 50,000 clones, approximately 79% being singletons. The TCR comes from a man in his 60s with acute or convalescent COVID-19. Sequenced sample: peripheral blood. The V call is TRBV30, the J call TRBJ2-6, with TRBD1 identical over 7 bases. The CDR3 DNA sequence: TGTGCCTGGAGTGTTTTCCGGGACAGCTCCTCTGGGGCCAACGTCCTGACTTTC. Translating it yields CAWSVFRDSSSGANVLTF.